This T cell receptor beta chain was observed in a study of beta chain features in type 1 diabetes. This clone was seen more than once but under ten times. Germline CDR1 reads SNHLY; CDR2 reads FYNNEI. The CDR3 has 14 amino acids. Deletions cut 6 bases from V and 0 bases from J, with 9 bases between. Reverse transcription of all isolated RNA meant that expressed TCRB transcripts were sequenced. TCRdb's copy holds only in-frame clones and misses some; the assay was immunoSEQ multiplex PCR. The repertoire has hundreds of thousands of clones, 10% to 15% of them found once; the top ten carry under 0.02%. The sample was naive CD4+ T cells from blood. The receptor comes from a man aged 18 to 29 in good health. The chain carries TRBV2 and TRBJ2-4; D unclear. CDR3 amino acids: CASSLMAAKNIQYF. For the CDR3, the DNA is TGTGCCAGCAGCCTTATGGCAGCCAAAAACATTCAGTACTTC. The full variable domain, in which reference TRBV2 and TRBJ2-4 provide the parts outside the CDR3, is EPEVTQTPSHQVTQMGQEVILRCVPISNHLYFYWYRQILGQKVEFLVSFYNNEISEKSEIFDDQFSVERPDGSNFTLKIRSTKLEDSAMYFCASSLMAAKNIQYFGAGTRLSVL.